The 23 T cell receptor beta chains given below trace back to one sample, sequenced in a study of cytotoxic CD8 clonotypes in ibrutinib-treated CLL. TCRdb keeps only in-frame clones here, not all; method: immunoSEQ multiplex PCR. The data hold more than 200,000 clones, with 70% observed a single time. The sequences come from PBMCs, collected after 24 months of ibrutinib treatment. The receptors stem from a human donor with chronic lymphocytic leukemia.

The chain couples TRBV5-3 to TRBJ2-1; a possible D gene is TRBD1 (5 bases). TRBV5-3 is an ORF, and what it does is uncertain. V was clipped by 5 bases and J by 7 bases, with 13 bases between them. The CDR3 covers 13 residues. The CDR3 is CARSSQGYNEQFF. The CDR3, as DNA: TGTGCCAGAAGTTCTCAGGGTTATAATGAGCAGTTCTTC.

This chain connects TRBV6-6 to TRBJ1-2; weak D call: TRBD1 (6 bases). Germline CDR1 reads MNHNY; CDR2 reads SVGAGI (reference sequence). V dropped 5 bases and J dropped 3 bases, with 13 bases sitting between them. CDR3 length: 14 residues. The CDR3 loop reads CASSHSGEDYGYTF. In DNA form, the CDR3 reads TGTGCCAGCAGTCATTCAGGGGAGGACTATGGCTACACCTTC.

The chain is built from TRBV7-8 and TRBJ2-3, with 10 bases aligning to TRBD2. This CDR3 region has 19 residues. The germline V gene encodes CDR1 SGHVS and CDR2 FQNEAQ. V lost 0 bases to trimming and J lost 0 bases; unmatched junction nucleotides: 9. CDR3 DNA: TGTGCCAGCAGCTTAGCGCTGAGCGGGAGGGCCCCTAGCACAGATACGCAGTATTTT. Its translation is CASSLALSGRAPSTDTQYF.

This clone was detected only a few times. The genes are TRBV30 and TRBJ2-3, with D hard to call. CDR1 is GTSNPN, CDR2 SVGIG, per germline (reference sequence). V was trimmed by 0 bases and J by 4 bases, leaving 2 bases between them. The CDR3 sequence is 11 residues long. The CDR3 region has the DNA TGTGCCTGGAGTGTTCCAGATACGCAGTATTTT. This translates into CAWSVPDTQYF.

The V and J genes are TRBV9 and TRBJ2-1; TRBD2 agrees at 8 bases. The CDR3 length is 15 residues. The germline V gene encodes CDR1 SGDLS and CDR2 YYNGEE. V gave up 0 bases and J gave up 5 bases; unmatched junction bases: 4. The CDR3 bases are TGTGCCAGCAGCGTAGGGGGTAGCGGGAACAATGAGCAGTTCTTC. The encoded protein is CASSVGGSGNNEQFF.

The rearrangement uses TRBV28 and TRBJ2-7, with a possible D match to TRBD2 (5 bases). The germline V gene has CDR1 MDHEN and CDR2 SYDVKM. The CDR3 spans 13 residues. The CDR3 coding sequence is TGTGGTTGTGCGGGCCCTAGCTCCTACGAGCAGTACTTC. It encodes CGCAGPSSYEQYF.

The genes are TRBV19 and TRBJ2-1; 7 bases fit TRBD2. The CDR3 sequence is 13 residues long. The germline CDR1 and CDR2 sequences are LNHDA and SQIVND (reference sequence). V lost 9 bases, J lost 8 bases, and 10 bases stayed unmatched. The CDR3 region has the DNA TGTGCCAGCCCCATGGGAGGGAGCGATGAGCAGTTCTTC. Translation: CASPMGGSDEQFF.

The CDR3 DNA follows: TGCGCCAGCAGCCAAGGGACAGGGGGACGTTATGGCTACACCTTC. It yields the protein CASSQGTGGRYGYTF. The V call is TRBV4-3, the J call TRBJ1-2; 10 nucleotides agree with TRBD1. The CDR3 sequence is 15 residues long. Trimming removed 1 base from V and 5 bases from J; junction bases left unmatched: 4. Per germline, CDR1 LGHNA and CDR2 YSLEER.

This clone was picked up a small number of times. The chain links TRBV10-3 to TRBJ2-2; unclear D gene. The CDR3 loop spans 11 amino acids. Germline CDR1 is ENHRY and CDR2 is SYGVKD. Trimming removed 6 bases from V and 5 bases from J, with 4 bases in between. This CDR3 reads CAISGTGELFF. CDR3 nucleotides: TGTGCCATCAGCGGGACCGGGGAGCTGTTTTTT.

The J gene is TRBJ2-7, the V gene TRBV7-3; perhaps TRBD1 as D (7 bases). Germline V CDR1 and CDR2: SGHTA, FQGTGA. Trimming removed 1 base at V and 3 bases at J, with 13 bases between. This CDR3 comprises 15 residues. The CDR3 here is CASSLRAGQLYEQYF. The CDR3, as DNA: TGTGCCAGCAGCTTAAGGGCGGGACAGCTCTACGAGCAGTACTTC.

The V gene is TRBV27, the J gene TRBJ2-1; possibly TRBD1 or TRBD2 for D (5 bases each). Per the germline V gene, CDR1 is MNHEY and CDR2 is SMNVEV (reference sequence). V lost 4 bases to trimming and J lost 5 bases, with 15 bases between them. This CDR3 has 15 amino acids. The CDR3 DNA sequence: TGTGCCAGCAGTTCCGGGACGGGCAACCACAATGAGCAGTTCTTC. The encoded protein is CASSSGTGNHNEQFF.

The rearrangement links TRBV11-2 to TRBJ1-2; 7 positions match TRBD1. The V gene end was trimmed by 10 bases and the J gene end by 6 bases; junction bases not matched to a gene: 5. The length of the CDR3 is 11 residues. Germline assignment: CDR1 SGHAT and CDR2 FQNNGV. CDR3 sequence (DNA): TGTGCCATAGGACAGGACCATGGCTACACCTTC. As protein: CAIGQDHGYTF.

For the CDR3, the DNA is TGTGCCAGCAGTAGTCGACAGGGAGCGTTTCAAGAGACCCAGTACTTC. This codes for CASSSRQGAFQETQYF. The chain carries TRBV25-1 and TRBJ2-5; the match to TRBD1 covers 7 bases. V trimming: 5 bases; J trimming: 2 bases; junction bases outside the gene matches: 11. The CDR3 is 16 residues long. Per germline, CDR1 MGHDK and CDR2 SYGVNS.

V usage is TRBV5-1 and J usage is TRBJ1-1; 8 bases are shared with TRBD1. V lost 4 bases to trimming and J lost 1 base; unmatched junction nucleotides: 15. The CDR3 loop spans 18 amino acids. Germline V gene data show CDR1 as SGHRS and CDR2 as YFSETQ. The CDR3 DNA sequence: TGCGCCAGCAGCCCTTCAGGGGGCGGTTGGGAATCGAACACTGAAGCTTTCTTT. This gives the protein CASSPSGGGWESNTEAFF.

V and J are TRBV5-1 and TRBJ2-1, with TRBD2 matching over 10 bases. This CDR3 has 16 residues. Looked up from germline, CDR1 is SGHRS and CDR2 is YFSETQ. Trimming took 2 bases from V and 5 from J; bases not matched to a gene: 7. The CDR3 region is CASSLPGTSEHNEQFF. DNA of the CDR3: TGCGCCAGCAGCTTACCCGGGACTAGCGAGCACAATGAGCAGTTCTTC.

The CDR3 bases are TGTGCCAGTACGACCAGCAACATCAATCAGCCCCAGCATTTT. Translation: CASTTSNINQPQHF. The rearrangement joins TRBV19 to TRBJ1-5; the D is unclear. The CDR3 has 14 amino acids. V was shortened by 7 bases and J by 3 bases, with 13 bases between the two germline ends. Germline V gene data show CDR1 as LNHDA and CDR2 as SQIVND (reference sequence).

CDR3 in DNA: TGCGCCAGCAGCCGGGAGGGACTCTACTATGGCTACACCTTC. Encoded protein: CASSREGLYYGYTF. The J gene is TRBJ1-2, the V gene TRBV4-1; D may be TRBD1 (5 bases). The V end lost 4 bases, the J end lost 3 bases, and 12 bases lay between the germline ends. This CDR3 spans 14 amino acids. CDR1 MGHRA and CDR2 YSYEKL come from the germline V gene.

The gene calls are TRBV4-1 and TRBJ1-3; D unresolved. CDR1 is MGHRA and CDR2 is YSYEKL in the germline V gene. V lost 0 bases to trimming and J lost 4 bases, with 10 bases between them. The CDR3 runs to 15 residues. Here the CDR3 DNA reads TGCGCCAGCAGCCAAGACCTACAATTCGGAAACACCATATATTTT. Its protein product is CASSQDLQFGNTIYF.

The gene calls are TRBV18 and TRBJ1-3; no reliable D call. The CDR3 length is 16 residues. V lost 6 bases to trimming and J lost 0 bases, with 15 bases between them. The germline V gene encodes CDR1 KGHSH and CDR2 LQKENI. The CDR3 bases are TGTGCCAGCTCGGATTTGGTTCCCTCCTCTGGAAACACCATATATTTT. Protein sequence: CASSDLVPSSGNTIYF.

The V gene is TRBV14, the J gene TRBJ1-2, with no clear D. With 4 bases removed from V and 2 bases from J, the gap between germline ends came to 8 bases. The CDR3 totals 13 residues. The V gene's germline CDR1 is SGHDN and CDR2 FVKESK. Here the CDR3 reads CASSPGLNYGYTF. In DNA, the CDR3 is TGTGCCAGCAGCCCGGGTTTAAACTATGGCTACACCTTC.

The gene calls are TRBV6-5 and TRBJ2-3; weak D call: TRBD1 (6 bases). Trimming pared 2 bases from V and 3 bases from J, leaving 15 bases between. The CDR3 is made up of 16 amino acids. Looked up from germline, CDR1 is MNHEY and CDR2 is SVGAGI. CDR3 sequence: CASSYTRTATTDTQYF. CDR3 sequence (DNA): TGTGCCAGCAGTTACACCCGGACAGCCACTACAGATACGCAGTATTTT.

The CDR3 coding sequence is TGTGCCAGTAGTATACAGATAACCTACAATGAGCAGTTCTTC. This sequence encodes CASSIQITYNEQFF. The chain carries TRBV19 and TRBJ2-1; D gene uncertain. Trimming took off 2 bases at V and 2 bases at J, with 7 bases between the two ends. Per the germline V gene, CDR1 is LNHDA and CDR2 is SQIVND (reference sequence). CDR3 length equals 14 residues.

V usage is TRBV9 and J usage is TRBJ2-1; 13 bases match TRBD2. With V trimmed by 4 bases and J by 5 bases, 3 bases remained unmatched. The CDR3 length is 15 residues. CDR1 is SGDLS and CDR2 is YYNGEE in the germline V gene. The CDR3 bases are TGTGCCAGCAGCTCTGGGACTAGCGGGAACAATGAGCAGTTCTTC. Translating gives CASSSGTSGNNEQFF.